This TCR beta chain was obtained from a study of response to subunit inactivated influenza vaccine (dated by TCRdb to the late 2010s). In the study overall: To follow how T cells responded to a trivalent subunit inactivated influenza vaccine, the researchers relied on deep quantitative profiling of the T cell receptor repertoire. General study outcomes and caveats: The authors proposed that each seasonal influenza vaccination may bring in only a limited number of new T cells.

Preparation of the library involved RT-PCR. Sequencing used an Illumina HiSeq 2500. The raw public data were reprocessed by TCRdb itself: fastp quality trimming at Q25, MiXCR clonotype calling, in-frame beta chains only. Records with the same CDR3 protein are collapsed into one entry carrying the most frequent genes and DNA. Counted in this sample were 700,000 to 900,000 distinct CDR3 sequences; 21% of them appeared once. The top ten clones comprise about a tenth of the sample. The sample holds a few counts of this clonotype. This receptor's antigen is unknown. Base quality data are lacking; no much larger clone is found one base away. The germline V and J ends show losses of 2 bases and 6 bases respectively, and no gene match explains 4 bases of the junction. CDR1 is given as SGHKS and CDR2 as YYEKEE, both from the germline V gene (reference sequence). The CDR3 runs 14 amino acids, cysteine and phenylalanine included. The sequence is cut down to CDR3 DNA, 42 bases in frame from base 1.

This specimen consisted of PBMCs from blood, obtained 5 days after vaccination. The chain is made from TRBV5-5 and TRBJ2-2, with 7 middle bases fitting TRBD2. This receptor was taken from a man aged 50-59 years who received an inactivated influenza vaccine. Donor details come from another sample of the same person, matched by shared clones. The DNA reads as follows: TGTGCCAGCAGCTTCAGACTAGCCCCCGGGGAGCTGTTTTTT. This is translated as CASSFRLAPGELFF.